The 3 T cell receptor beta chains below all came from one sample that was sequenced in a study of T cells in women clearing cervical HPV infection. Here immunoSEQ multiplex PCR was the method, and the copy in TCRdb shows in-frame clones only, minus some. Its table records tens of thousands of clones. Material: blood buffy coat. These receptors were taken from a woman between 18 and 70 years old with a cervical HPV16 infection that either progressed to CIN3+ or cleared (not recorded which).

Partial CDR3 DNA: TGCAGTGCTACCCCGGACAGCACTGAA. It translates to CSATPDSTE. The whole CDR3 sequence reads CSATPDSTEAFF. V is TRBV20-1 and J is TRBJ1-1, with TRBD1 as a possible D gene (6 bases). The read ends 3 residues before the CDR3 terminus; that terminus is restored from the germline J gene. Trimming left V 4 bases short and J 4 bases short, with 10 bases between. The germline V gene has CDR1 DFQATT and CDR2 SNEGSKA (reference sequence). The CDR3 covers 12 residues.

On this clone itself: The observed sequence ends 3 residues before the CDR3 terminus, with the missing tail filled in from the germline J gene. V and J are TRBV30 and TRBJ2-5; a possible D gene is TRBD1 (7 bases). The V and J ends lost 0 bases and 5 bases respectively, with 22 bases between them. This CDR3 is built from 17 residues. Per the germline V gene, CDR1 is GTSNPN and CDR2 is SVGIG (reference sequence). The CDR3 DNA, read in part, is TGTGCCTGGAGTGTGCCGGGGAGCAAACCAGGGGGGGAGACC. Its translation is CAWSVPGSKPGGET. The full-length CDR3 reads as CAWSVPGSKPGGETQYF.

About this clone itself: Coverage ceases 3 residues before the CDR3 finishes, and the germline J gene fills in the end. The chain joins TRBV7-2 to TRBJ2-3, with a tentative D call TRBD2 (5 bases). Trimming cost V 3 bases and J 5 bases, with 12 bases left between them. This CDR3 has 14 amino acids. Germline V gives CDR1 SGHTA, CDR2 FQGNSA. CDR3 DNA (partial): TGTGCCAGCAGCTTGACCCCAGGAGGAGATACG. It translates to CASSLTPGGDT. The entire CDR3 protein reads CASSLTPGGDTQYF.